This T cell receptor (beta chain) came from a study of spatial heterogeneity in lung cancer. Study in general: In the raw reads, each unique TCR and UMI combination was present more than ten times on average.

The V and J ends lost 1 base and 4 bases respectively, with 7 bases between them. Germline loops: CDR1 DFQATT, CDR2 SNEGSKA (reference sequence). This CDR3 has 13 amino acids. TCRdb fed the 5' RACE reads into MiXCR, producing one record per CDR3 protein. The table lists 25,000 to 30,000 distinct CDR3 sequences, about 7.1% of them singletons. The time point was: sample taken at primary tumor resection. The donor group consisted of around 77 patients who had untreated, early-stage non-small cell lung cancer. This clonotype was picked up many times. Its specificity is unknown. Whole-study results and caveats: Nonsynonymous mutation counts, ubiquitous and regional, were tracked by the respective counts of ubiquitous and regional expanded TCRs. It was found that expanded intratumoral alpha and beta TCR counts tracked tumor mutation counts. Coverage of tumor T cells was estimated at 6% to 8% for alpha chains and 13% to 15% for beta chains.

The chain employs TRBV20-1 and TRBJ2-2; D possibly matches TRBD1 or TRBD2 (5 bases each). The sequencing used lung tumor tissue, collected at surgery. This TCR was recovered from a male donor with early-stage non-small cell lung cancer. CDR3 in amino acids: CSARGDGTGELFF. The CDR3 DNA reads TGCAGTGCTAGAGGGGACGGCACCGGGGAGCTGTTTTTT.